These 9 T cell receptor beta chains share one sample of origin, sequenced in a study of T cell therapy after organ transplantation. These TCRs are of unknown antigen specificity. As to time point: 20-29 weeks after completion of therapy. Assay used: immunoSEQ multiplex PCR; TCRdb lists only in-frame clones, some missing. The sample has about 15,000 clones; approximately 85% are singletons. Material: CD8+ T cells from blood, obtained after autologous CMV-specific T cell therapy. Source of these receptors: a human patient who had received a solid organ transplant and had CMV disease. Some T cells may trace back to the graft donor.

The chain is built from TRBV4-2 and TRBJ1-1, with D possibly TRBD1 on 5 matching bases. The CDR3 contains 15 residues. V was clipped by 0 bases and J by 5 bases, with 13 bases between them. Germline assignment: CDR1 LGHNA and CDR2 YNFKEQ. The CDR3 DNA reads TGTGCCAGCAGCCAAGAGGCAGGGTTCGGGACTGAAGCTTTCTTT. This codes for CASSQEAGFGTEAFF.

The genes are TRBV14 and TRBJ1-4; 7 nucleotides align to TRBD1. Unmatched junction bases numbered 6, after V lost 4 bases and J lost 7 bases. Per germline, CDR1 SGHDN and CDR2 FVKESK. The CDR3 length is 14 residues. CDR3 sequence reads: CASSPQGWVEKLFF. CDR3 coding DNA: TGTGCCAGCAGCCCACAGGGGTGGGTTGAAAAACTGTTTTTT.

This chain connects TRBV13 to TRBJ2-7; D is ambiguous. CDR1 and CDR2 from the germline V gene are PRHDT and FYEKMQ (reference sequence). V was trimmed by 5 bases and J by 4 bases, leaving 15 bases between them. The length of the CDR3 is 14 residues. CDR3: CASSPGSQTYEQYF. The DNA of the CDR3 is TGTGCCAGCAGCCCCGGAAGCCAGACTTACGAGCAGTACTTC.

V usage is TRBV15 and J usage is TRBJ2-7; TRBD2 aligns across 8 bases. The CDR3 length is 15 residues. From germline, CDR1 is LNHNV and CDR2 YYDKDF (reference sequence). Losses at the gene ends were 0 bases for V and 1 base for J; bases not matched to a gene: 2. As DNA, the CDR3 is TGTGCCACCAGCAGAGAACTAGCGGTATCCTACGAGCAGTACTTC. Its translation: CATSRELAVSYEQYF.

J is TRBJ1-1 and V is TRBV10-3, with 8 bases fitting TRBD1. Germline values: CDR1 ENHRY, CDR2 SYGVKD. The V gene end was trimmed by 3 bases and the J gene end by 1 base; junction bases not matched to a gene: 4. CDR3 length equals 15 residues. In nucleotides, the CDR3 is TGTGCCATCAGTGACCTTGGGACAGGGAACACTGAAGCTTTCTTT. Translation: CAISDLGTGNTEAFF.

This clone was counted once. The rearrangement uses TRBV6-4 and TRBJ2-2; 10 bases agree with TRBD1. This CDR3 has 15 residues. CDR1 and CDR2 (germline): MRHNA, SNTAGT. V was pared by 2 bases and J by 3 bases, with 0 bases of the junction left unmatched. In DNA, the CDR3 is TGTGCCAGCAGTGACGGGACAGGGGACACCGGGGAGCTGTTTTTT. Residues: CASSDGTGDTGELFF.

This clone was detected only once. The CDR3 reads CASSLGTSPSYNEQFF. The DNA of the CDR3 is TGCGCCAGCAGTCTCGGGACGTCGCCGTCGTACAATGAGCAGTTCTTC. This rearrangement joins TRBV10-1 to TRBJ2-1; D tentatively fits TRBD1 or TRBD2 (5 bases each). Trimming cost V 5 bases and J 4 bases, with 18 bases left between them. The CDR3 is made up of 16 amino acids. Germline values: CDR1 WNHNN, CDR2 SYGVQD (reference sequence).

The CDR3 spells CASSLVGPTDTQYF. Written as DNA, the CDR3 is TGTGCCAGCAGTTTGGTCGGGCCCACAGATACGCAGTATTTT. The gene calls are TRBV27 and TRBJ2-3; D is undetermined. The CDR3 loop spans 14 amino acids. Deletions cut 3 bases from V and 2 bases from J, with 9 bases between. CDR1 is MNHEY, CDR2 SMNVEV, per germline (reference sequence).

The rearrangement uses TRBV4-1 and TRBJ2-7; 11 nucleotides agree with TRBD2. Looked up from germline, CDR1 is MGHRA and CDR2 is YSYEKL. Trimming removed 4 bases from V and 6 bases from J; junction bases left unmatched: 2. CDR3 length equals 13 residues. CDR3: CASSPGTSGEQYF. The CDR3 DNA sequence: TGCGCCAGCAGCCCCGGGACTAGCGGCGAGCAGTACTTC.